Shown below are 17 T cell receptor beta chains from a single sample sequenced in a study of blood T cell repertoires in COVID-19. The method was immunoSEQ multiplex PCR; TCRdb's version includes in-frame clones alone and lacks a portion of them. Of around 100,000 clones in the sample, about four fifths were seen once. The sequenced sample consisted of peripheral blood. Receptors originate from a man between 60 and 70 years old with acute or convalescent COVID-19.

The V and J genes are TRBV21-1 and TRBJ2-7; TRBD1, the table's D call, was not compared with the DNA. TRBV21-1 is reported as a pseudogene. The length of the CDR3 is 16 residues. Here the CDR3 DNA reads TGTGCCAGCAAAGCTCCCAGAACAGGGGTTAGGCACGAGCAGTACGTC. Amino acids: CASKAPRTGVRHEQYV.

The V and J genes are TRBV5-1 and TRBJ2-7; D is undetermined. Per germline, CDR1 SGHRS and CDR2 YFSETQ. The V and J ends lost 1 base and 4 bases respectively, with 6 bases between them. CDR3 size: 12 residues. In DNA form, the CDR3 reads TGCGCCAGCAGCTTGCAACAGTACGAGCAGTACTTC. Translating it yields CASSLQQYEQYF.

The V call is TRBV5-1, the J call TRBJ2-1; unclear D gene. This CDR3 is built from 14 residues. The V end was cut by 4 bases, the J end by 6 bases, with 14 bases between. Germline V gives CDR1 SGHRS, CDR2 YFSETQ. This CDR3 is CASSLFQQSNEQFF. The CDR3 DNA follows: TGCGCCAGCAGCCTTTTCCAACAGAGCAATGAGCAGTTCTTC.

V is TRBV11-3 and J is TRBJ1-1; 9 bases agree with TRBD1. There are 13 residues in the CDR3. V trimming: 4 bases; J trimming: 7 bases; junction bases outside the gene matches: 4. CDR1 and CDR2 from the germline V gene are SGHNT and YENEEA. CDR3 in amino acids: CASSSRTGDEAFF. The CDR3 region has the DNA TGTGCCAGCAGCTCCAGGACAGGGGATGAAGCTTTCTTT.

This chain connects TRBV12-3 or TRBV12-4 to TRBJ1-1, with no clear D. Deletions cut 11 bases from V and 7 bases from J, with 14 bases between. The CDR3 consists of 11 residues. The CDR3 DNA reads TGTGCCCTCCGCGAGGGCGGTGAAGCTTTCTTT. Its protein is CALREGGEAFF.

The chain couples TRBV7-8 to TRBJ1-3; D ambiguous. The V and J ends lost 5 bases and 8 bases respectively, with 19 bases between them. CDR1 and CDR2 from the germline V gene are SGHVS and FQNEAQ. The CDR3 is 15 residues long. The CDR3 region has the DNA TGTGCCAGCAGCCCTCCGGATAATCATCAGGACACCATATATTTT. As protein: CASSPPDNHQDTIYF.

The gene calls are TRBV5-5 and TRBJ1-5, with 8 positions matching TRBD1. The germline gives CDR1 SGHKS, CDR2 YYEKEE (reference sequence). Trimming took 4 bases from V and 5 from J; bases not matched to a gene: 5. The CDR3 is 14 residues long. This CDR3 is CASSRDRSDQPQHF. The CDR3 DNA reads as TGTGCCAGCAGCAGGGACAGGAGCGATCAGCCCCAGCATTTT.

V gene TRBV6-5 combines with J gene TRBJ2-7; 10 nucleotides agree with TRBD2. The germline V gene has CDR1 MNHEY and CDR2 SVGAGI. The CDR3 extends over 14 amino acids. V dropped 4 bases and J dropped 4; count of bases not matched to a gene: 4. Here the CDR3 DNA reads TGTGCCAGCAGTTCTCTAGCGGGAGTATACGAGCAGTACTTC. It yields the protein CASSSLAGVYEQYF.

The CDR3, as DNA: TGTGCCAGCAGTTCTACAGGGGAAGCCGGGGAGCTGTTTTTT. This sequence encodes CASSSTGEAGELFF. The chain carries TRBV27 and TRBJ2-2; TRBD1 aligns across 7 bases. The CDR3 loop spans 14 amino acids. With 4 bases clipped from V and 6 bases from J, the junction kept 5 bases outside the gene matches. Germline V lookup: CDR1 MNHEY, CDR2 SMNVEV (reference sequence).

V and J are TRBV28 and TRBJ2-7, with D possibly TRBD2 on 5 matching bases. In germline, CDR1 is MDHEN, CDR2 SYDVKM. CDR3 length equals 16 residues. V gave up 3 bases and J gave up 2 bases, with 17 bases separating them. CDR3 bases: TGTGCCAGCAGTTTTGGGCTAGCACAGTTAACCTACGAGCAGTACTTC. This encodes CASSFGLAQLTYEQYF.

The rearrangement joins TRBV27 to TRBJ2-1, with 12 bases lining up with TRBD2. Germline assignment: CDR1 MNHEY and CDR2 SMNVEV (reference sequence). CDR3 length equals 14 residues. Germline trimming cut 8 bases from V and 5 bases from J; bases unmatched to any gene: 4. For the CDR3, the DNA is TGTGCCAGCCTTGCTAGCGGGGGGGACAATGAGCAGTTCTTC. Amino acid sequence: CASLASGGDNEQFF.

The chain has TRBV7-9 and TRBJ2-7; 14 bases map to TRBD2. The J segment lost 0 bases and the V segment lost 4 bases, leaving 11 bases of the junction unmatched. The CDR3 consists of 19 residues. Germline CDR1 and CDR2: SEHNR and FQNEAQ (reference sequence). CDR3 in DNA: TGTGCCAGCAGCTGGGCGGGAAGGACTAGCGGGAGGAGCTCCTACGAGCAGTACTTC. Protein: CASSWAGRTSGRSSYEQYF.

V gene TRBV7-8 combines with J gene TRBJ1-2; tentative D call: TRBD1 (5 bases). The germline CDR1 and CDR2 sequences are SGHVS and FQNEAQ. The V and J ends lost 1 base and 4 bases respectively, with 13 bases between them. This CDR3 has 15 amino acids. CDR3 in amino acids: CASSLGPEGLYGYTF. The CDR3 nucleotides read TGTGCCAGCAGCTTAGGCCCGGAGGGACTCTATGGCTACACCTTC.

The chain uses TRBV6-5 and TRBJ1-3; D remains unclear. Germline CDR1 reads MNHEY; CDR2 reads SVGAGI. Between the trimmed V and J ends, which lost 6 bases and 3 bases, there was a span of 12 bases. The length of the CDR3 is 14 residues. The CDR3 is CASSPPGGGNTIYF. The CDR3 nucleotides are TGTGCCAGCAGCCCCCCGGGAGGTGGAAACACCATATATTTT.

There are a few counts of this clone. The chain joins TRBV7-9 to TRBJ1-4, with TRBD1 as a possible D gene (6 bases). V was shortened by 7 bases and J by 6 bases, with 15 bases between the two germline ends. CDR1 is SEHNR and CDR2 is FQNEAQ in the germline V gene (reference sequence). The CDR3 is made up of 14 amino acids. The CDR3 DNA sequence: TGTGCCAGCACCTCTCAAGGGGGGGATGAAAAACTGTTTTTT. Translated, it gives CASTSQGGDEKLFF.

V and J are TRBV28 and TRBJ2-5, with a weak D call TRBD2 (6 bases). The CDR3 runs 14 residues. V lost 5 bases and J 2 bases, leaving 12 bases between the germline ends. Germline V lookup: CDR1 MDHEN, CDR2 SYDVKM. CDR3 bases: TGTGCCAGCAGTGACCTAGCGTTACAAGAGACCCAGTACTTC. This translates into CASSDLALQETQYF.

The rearrangement uses TRBV28 and TRBJ2-3; D may be TRBD1 (6 bases). The CDR3 spans 13 residues. V dropped 10 bases and J dropped 2 bases, with 13 bases sitting between them. The germline V gene has CDR1 MDHEN and CDR2 SYDVKM. As DNA, the CDR3 is TGTGCCACACAGGGAGAAACCACAGATACGCAGTATTTT. This gives the protein CATQGETTDTQYF.